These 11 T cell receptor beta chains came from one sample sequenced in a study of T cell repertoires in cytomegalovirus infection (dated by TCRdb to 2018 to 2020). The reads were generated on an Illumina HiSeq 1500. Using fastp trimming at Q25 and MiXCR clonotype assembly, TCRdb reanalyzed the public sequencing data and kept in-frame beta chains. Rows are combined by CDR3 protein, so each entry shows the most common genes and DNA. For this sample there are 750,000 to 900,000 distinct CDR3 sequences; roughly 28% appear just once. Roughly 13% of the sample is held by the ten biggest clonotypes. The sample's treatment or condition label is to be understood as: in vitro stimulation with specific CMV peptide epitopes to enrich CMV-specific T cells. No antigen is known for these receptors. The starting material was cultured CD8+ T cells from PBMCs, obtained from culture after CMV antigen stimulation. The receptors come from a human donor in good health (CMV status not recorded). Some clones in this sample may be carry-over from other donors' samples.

The CDR3 region is CASSATRGLYNEQFF. CDR3 coding DNA: TGCGCCAGCAGTGCGACTCGGGGCCTCTACAATGAGCAGTTCTTC. This sequence joins TRBV10-2 and TRBJ2-1; D may be TRBD1 or TRBD2 (5 bases each). V was pared by 4 bases and J by 3 bases, with 13 bases between. The CDR3 runs 15 residues. The germline V gene encodes CDR1 WSHSY and CDR2 SAAADI.

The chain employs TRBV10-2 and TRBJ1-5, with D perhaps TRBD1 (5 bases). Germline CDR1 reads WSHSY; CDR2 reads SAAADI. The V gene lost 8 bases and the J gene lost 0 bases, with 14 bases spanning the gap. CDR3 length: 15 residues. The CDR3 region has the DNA TGCGCCAGCGGGGAAGGACACTTTAGCAATCAGCCCCAGCATTTT. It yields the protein CASGEGHFSNQPQHF.

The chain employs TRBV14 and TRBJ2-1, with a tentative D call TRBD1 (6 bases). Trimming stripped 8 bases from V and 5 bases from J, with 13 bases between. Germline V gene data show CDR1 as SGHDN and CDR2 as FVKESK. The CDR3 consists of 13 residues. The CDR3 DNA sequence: TGTGCCAGCGAGAAAACAGGGAACAATGAGCAGTTCTTC. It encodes CASEKTGNNEQFF. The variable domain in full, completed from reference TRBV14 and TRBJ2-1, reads EAGVTQFPSHSVIEKGQTVTLRCDPISGHDNLYWYRRVMGKEIKFLLHFVKESKQDESGMPNNRFLAERTGGTYSTLKVQPAELEDSGVYFCASEKTGNNEQFFGPGTRLTVL.

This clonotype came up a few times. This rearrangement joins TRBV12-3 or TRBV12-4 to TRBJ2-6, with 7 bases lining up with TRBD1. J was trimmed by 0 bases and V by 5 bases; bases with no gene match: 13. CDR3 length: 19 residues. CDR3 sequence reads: CASSTLQGNTFSGANVLTF. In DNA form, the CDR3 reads TGTGCCAGCAGTACCCTACAGGGGAACACCTTCTCTGGGGCCAACGTCCTGACTTTC.

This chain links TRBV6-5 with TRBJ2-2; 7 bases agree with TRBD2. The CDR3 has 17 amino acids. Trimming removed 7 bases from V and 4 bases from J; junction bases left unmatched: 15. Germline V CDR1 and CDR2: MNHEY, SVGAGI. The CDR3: CASTMSGAAGSTGELFF. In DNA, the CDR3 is TGTGCCAGCACCATGAGCGGGGCGGCAGGCTCCACCGGGGAGCTGTTTTTT.

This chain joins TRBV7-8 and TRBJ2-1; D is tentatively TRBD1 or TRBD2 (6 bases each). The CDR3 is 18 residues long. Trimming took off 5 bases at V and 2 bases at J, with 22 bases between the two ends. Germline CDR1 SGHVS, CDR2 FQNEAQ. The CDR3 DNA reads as TGTGCCAGCAGCCTCCCTGAGGGGGGAGATCTAACCTACAATGAGCAGTTCTTC. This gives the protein CASSLPEGGDLTYNEQFF.

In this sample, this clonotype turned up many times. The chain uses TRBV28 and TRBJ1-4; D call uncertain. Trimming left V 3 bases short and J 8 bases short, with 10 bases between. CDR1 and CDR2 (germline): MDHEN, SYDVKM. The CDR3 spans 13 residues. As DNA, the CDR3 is TGTGCCAGCAGTTTTGGAGTGAGGGAAAAACTGTTTTTT. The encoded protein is CASSFGVREKLFF.

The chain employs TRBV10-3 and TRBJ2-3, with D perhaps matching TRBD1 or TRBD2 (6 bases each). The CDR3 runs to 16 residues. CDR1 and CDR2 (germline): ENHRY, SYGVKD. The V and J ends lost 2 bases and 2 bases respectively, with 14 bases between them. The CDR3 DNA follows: TGTGCCATCAGTGAGAGCAGGGGAGGCACCACAGATACGCAGTATTTT. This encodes CAISESRGGTTDTQYF.

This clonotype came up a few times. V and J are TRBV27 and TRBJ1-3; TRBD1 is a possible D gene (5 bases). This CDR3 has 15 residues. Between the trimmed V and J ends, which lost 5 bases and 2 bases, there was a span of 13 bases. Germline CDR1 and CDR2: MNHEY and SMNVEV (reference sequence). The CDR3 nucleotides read TGTGCCAGCAGTCCAACTTGGGGCACTGGAAACACCATATATTTT. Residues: CASSPTWGTGNTIYF.

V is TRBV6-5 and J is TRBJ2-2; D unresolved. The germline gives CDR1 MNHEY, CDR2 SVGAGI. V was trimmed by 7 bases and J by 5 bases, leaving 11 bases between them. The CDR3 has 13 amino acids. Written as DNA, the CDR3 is TGTGCCAGCACCTTCGGTCGGACCGGGGAGCTGTTTTTT. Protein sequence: CASTFGRTGELFF.

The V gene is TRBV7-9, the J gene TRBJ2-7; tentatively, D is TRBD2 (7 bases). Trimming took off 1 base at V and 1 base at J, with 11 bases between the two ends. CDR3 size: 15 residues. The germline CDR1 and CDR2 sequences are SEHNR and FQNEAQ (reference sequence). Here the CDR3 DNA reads TGTGCCAGCAGCTTAGTGGGGGGGCGGTCCTACGAGCAGTACTTC. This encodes CASSLVGGRSYEQYF.